The next 17 T cell receptor beta chains were all read from a single sample in a study of T cell repertoires in cytomegalovirus infection (dated by TCRdb to between 2019 and 2020). The instrument was an Illumina HiSeq 1500. TCRdb trimmed the raw reads at Q25, called clones with MiXCR and kept productive beta chains. Every distinct CDR3 protein forms one entry, paired with its most common genes and DNA. Across this sample there are about 530,000 distinct CDR3 sequences, with less than 30% seen only once. The top ten clones comprise roughly an eighth of the sample. The sequencing input was PBMCs. The receptors were gathered from a human donor in good health (CMV status not recorded). Some clones in this sample may be carry-over from other donors' samples.

This clonotype was recorded a few times. The V call is TRBV24-1, the J call TRBJ2-1; 10 nucleotides match TRBD2. Germline CDR1 is KGHDR and CDR2 is SFDVKD. J was trimmed by 7 bases and V by 3 bases; bases with no gene match: 11. This CDR3 is built from 17 residues. The CDR3 coding sequence is TGTGCCACCAGTGATCCGAATAGCGGGAGGATGGCGAATGAGCAGTTCTTC. This translates into CATSDPNSGRMANEQFF.

The genes are TRBV28 and TRBJ2-7, with 13 positions matching TRBD2. Losses at the gene ends were 5 bases for V and 0 bases for J; bases not matched to a gene: 7. Looked up from germline, CDR1 is MDHEN and CDR2 is SYDVKM. CDR3 length: 17 amino acids. The CDR3 coding sequence is TGTGCCAGCAGTCTCGGGACTAGCGGGATCAGCTCCTACGAGCAGTACTTC. Protein product: CASSLGTSGISSYEQYF. The complete variable domain, with remaining parts taken from reference TRBV28 and TRBJ2-7, reads DVKVTQSSRYLVKRTGEKVFLECVQDMDHENMFWYRQDPGLGLRLIYFSYDVKMKEKGDIPEGYSVSREKKERFSLILESASTNQTSMYLCASSLGTSGISSYEQYFGPGTRLTVT.

This rearrangement joins TRBV6-2 or TRBV6-3 to TRBJ2-1; TRBD2 matches at 8 bases. The CDR3 sequence is 15 residues long. Germline V gene data show CDR1 as MNHEY and CDR2 as SVGEGT. The ends lost 7 bases at V and 5 bases at J; junction bases unmatched: 10. Here the CDR3 DNA reads TGTGCCAGCATTTTATCGGGAGGGCCCCACAATGAGCAGTTCTTC. It specifies CASILSGGPHNEQFF.

The chain uses TRBV6-5 and TRBJ2-3; D is uncertain. Germline V lookup: CDR1 MNHEY, CDR2 SVGAGI. CDR3 length: 15 amino acids. Trimming took off 2 bases at V and 0 bases at J, with 9 bases between the two ends. CDR3 sequence reads: CASSYGSGSTDTQYF. CDR3 nucleotide sequence: TGTGCCAGCAGTTACGGATCAGGAAGCACAGATACGCAGTATTTT.

This clonotype was recorded a few times. The V gene is TRBV4-3, the J gene TRBJ2-1, with D uncertain. The CDR3 length is 15 residues. CDR1 and CDR2 (germline): LGHNA, YSLEER. Trimming took 0 bases from V and 4 from J, leaving 10 bases between them. The CDR3 is CASSQDRTDYNEQFF. CDR3 in DNA: TGCGCCAGCAGCCAAGATCGTACGGATTACAATGAGCAGTTCTTC.

The chain combines TRBV5-1 with TRBJ1-4; D is perhaps TRBD1 (5 bases). The CDR3 is made up of 14 amino acids. Germline V gene sequence: CDR1 SGHRS, CDR2 YFSETQ. V shed 2 bases and J shed 7 bases, with 12 bases lying between them. The DNA for the CDR3 is TGCGCCAGCAGCTTTGACGGGGGAAGTGAAAAACTGTTTTTT. Protein product: CASSFDGGSEKLFF.

In its sample, this clonotype was seen many times. The chain recombines TRBV28 with TRBJ1-1; D remains unclear. The germline V gene has CDR1 MDHEN and CDR2 SYDVKM. This CDR3 has 13 amino acids. V lost 2 bases and J lost 10, with 14 bases in between. In DNA form, the CDR3 reads TGTGCCAGCAGTTTACCCGAGGGTCGCGGAGCTTTCTTT. Its protein is CASSLPEGRGAFF.

This clonotype was found a few times. The chain combines TRBV15 with TRBJ2-1; the match to TRBD1 covers 7 bases. V trimming: 5 bases; J trimming: 4 bases; junction bases outside the gene matches: 8. Per the germline V gene, CDR1 is LNHNV and CDR2 is YYDKDF (reference sequence). The CDR3 is 15 residues long. CDR3 loop: CATSARQGLYNEQFF. CDR3 sequence (DNA): TGTGCCACCAGCGCCAGACAGGGTCTGTACAATGAGCAGTTCTTC.

J is TRBJ2-3 and V is TRBV7-6; 15 bases fit TRBD2. The J segment lost 3 bases and the V segment lost 1 base, leaving 8 bases of the junction unmatched. Looked up from germline, CDR1 is SGHVS and CDR2 is FNYEAQ. This CDR3 region has 19 residues. The CDR3 nucleotides read TGTGCCAGCAGCTTAGTCGGACTAGCGGGAGGGGGACCAACAGATACGCAGTATTTT. This gives the protein CASSLVGLAGGGPTDTQYF. Supplemented by reference TRBV7-6 and TRBJ2-3, the full variable domain reads GAGVSQSPRYKVTKRGQDVALRCDPISGHVSLYWYRQALGQGPEFLTYFNYEAQQDKSGLPNDRFSAERPEGSISTLTIQRTEQRDSAMYRCASSLVGLAGGGPTDTQYFGPGTRLTVL.

The rearrangement uses TRBV4-1 and TRBJ1-4; D unresolved. The V gene's germline CDR1 is MGHRA and CDR2 YSYEKL. The CDR3 is made up of 14 amino acids. The ends were cut back, 4 bases at V and 7 bases at J, with 13 bases in the middle. The CDR3 protein is CASSPIAIGEKLFF. CDR3 nucleotide sequence: TGCGCCAGCAGCCCCATAGCGATAGGTGAAAAACTGTTTTTT.

A note on this clonotype: A read error may be the cause here, since a much bigger clone is one base away. J is TRBJ2-1 and V is TRBV11-2; D perhaps matches TRBD1 (6 bases). V lost 3 bases, J lost 0 bases, and 9 bases lay in between. This CDR3 has 15 amino acids. Germline V CDR1 and CDR2: SGHAT, FQNNGV. CDR3 sequence (DNA): TGTGCCAGCAGCTTCCAGGGGAGCTCCTACAATGAGCAGTTCTTC. This translates into CASSFQGSSYNEQFF.

This clonotype has only a few counts. The V and J genes are TRBV19 and TRBJ2-2; D gene uncertain. The germline gives CDR1 LNHDA, CDR2 SQIVND (reference sequence). V shed 5 bases and J shed 1 base, with 11 bases lying between them. The CDR3 loop spans 15 amino acids. This CDR3 is CASSWSSGNTGELFF. In DNA, the CDR3 is TGTGCCAGTAGTTGGTCATCAGGGAACACCGGGGAGCTGTTTTTT.

The chain employs TRBV5-5 and TRBJ2-5; 8 nucleotides line up with TRBD2. This CDR3 contains 16 residues. V trimming: 4 bases; J trimming: 5 bases; junction bases outside the gene matches: 13. CDR1 and CDR2 (germline): SGHKS, YYEKEE (reference sequence). The CDR3 here is CASSLLGAGVGETQYF. CDR3 sequence (DNA): TGTGCCAGCAGCCTCCTGGGAGCGGGAGTCGGTGAGACCCAGTACTTC. Based on the CDR3 plus reference TRBV5-5 and TRBJ2-5, the full variable domain is DAGVTQSPTHLIKTRGQQVTLRCSPISGHKSVSWYQQVLGQGPQFIFQYYEKEERGRGNFPDRFSARQFPNYSSELNVNALLLGDSALYLCASSLLGAGVGETQYFGPGTRLLVL.

This clonotype was detected only a few times. The rearrangement uses TRBV5-4 and TRBJ2-1; no clear D gene. The V end was cut by 1 base, the J end by 9 bases, with 5 bases between. Germline V gene data show CDR1 as SGHNT and CDR2 as YYREEE (reference sequence). This CDR3 comprises 11 residues. The CDR3 region is CASSLFGEQFF. The CDR3 nucleotides are TGTGCCAGCAGCTTGTTCGGTGAGCAGTTCTTC.

The J gene is TRBJ2-7, the V gene TRBV15; D perhaps matches TRBD1 (6 bases). Trimming stripped 5 bases from V and 12 bases from J, with 20 bases between. Per the germline V gene, CDR1 is LNHNV and CDR2 is YYDKDF (reference sequence). CDR3 length equals 13 residues. This CDR3 reads CATSRTQPGQLYV. Written as DNA, the CDR3 is TGTGCCACCAGCCGGACCCAACCCGGACAGTTGTACGTC.

This clonotype has more than one count but fewer than ten. V usage is TRBV7-2 and J usage is TRBJ2-3, with 8 bases aligning to TRBD2. The V segment lost 5 bases and the J segment 5 bases; nucleotides outside the gene matches: 6. CDR1 and CDR2 from the germline V gene are SGHTA and FQGNSA. The CDR3 runs 14 residues. The CDR3 reads CASSPILAGDTQYF. The CDR3 DNA reads TGTGCCAGCAGCCCCATCCTAGCGGGAGATACGCAGTATTTT.

This clonotype occurred many times. V and J are TRBV7-8 and TRBJ2-5; 7 positions match TRBD2. Germline CDR1 reads SGHVS; CDR2 reads FQNEAQ. The CDR3 spans 16 residues. The J segment lost 2 bases and the V segment lost 5 bases, leaving 11 bases of the junction unmatched. The CDR3 spells CASSQRAGKAQETQYF. CDR3 coding DNA: TGTGCCAGCAGCCAACGAGCGGGAAAGGCACAAGAGACCCAGTACTTC. Variable domain in full (rest from reference TRBV7-8 and TRBJ2-5): GAGVSQSPRYKVAKRGQDVALRCDPISGHVSLFWYQQALGQGPEFLTYFQNEAQLDKSGLPSDRFFAERPEGSVSTLKIQRTQQEDSAVYLCASSQRAGKAQETQYFGPGTRLLVL.